The rows below give T cell receptor beta chains drawn from one sample of a study of blood T cell repertoires in COVID-19. Clones were read by immunoSEQ multiplex PCR, and TCRdb kept only the in-frame ones, dropping some. This sample yields under 250,000 clones, of which about four fifths are seen a single time; about 8.9% belongs to the top ten. The sequenced sample consisted of PBMCs or T cells enriched from blood (not recorded which). Receptors were obtained from a woman in her forties or fifties with acute COVID-19. Both conserved end residues are part of each CDR3. D genes are given only for firm matches. Clone size is shown for a subset of rows, as once, few, many or a class of expanded clone.

V: TRBV11-2
size: .
D: .
J: TRBJ1-5
CDR3: CASSLYSNQPQHF
DNA: TGTGCCAGCAGCCTGTATAGCAATCAGCCCCAGCATTTT

V: TRBV29-1
size: .
D: .
J: TRBJ2-3
CDR3: CSVPGGRADTQYF
DNA: TGCAGCGTTCCGGGGGGCAGGGCAGATACGCAGTATTTT

V: TRBV7-2
size: few
D: TRBD1
J: TRBJ1-1
CDR3: CASSSTGVGTEAFF
DNA: TGTGCCAGCAGCTCGACAGGGGTAGGGACTGAAGCTTTCTTT

V: TRBV19
size: .
D: .
J: TRBJ2-7
CDR3: CASSTTGFYEQYF
DNA: TGTGCCAGTAGTACGACAGGCTTCTACGAGCAGTACTTC

V: TRBV3-1/TRBV3-2
size: few
D: .
J: TRBJ1-1
CDR3: CASTRGSLELNTEAFF
DNA: TGTGCCAGCACTAGGGGGTCCCTAGAGCTGAACACTGAAGCTTTCTTT

V: TRBV4-3
size: .
D: TRBD1
J: TRBJ2-1
CDR3: CASSQDRDRLVDEQFF
DNA: TGCGCCAGCAGCCAAGACCGGGACAGGCTAGTTGATGAGCAGTTCTTC

V: TRBV7-9
size: few
D: .
J: TRBJ1-6
CDR3: CASSSDIMAVSPLHF
DNA: TGTGCCAGCAGCTCCGACATAATGGCCGTATCACCCCTCCACTTT

V: TRBV7-3
size: .
D: .
J: TRBJ1-1
CDR3: CASSLTPHRVPNTEAFF
DNA: TGTGCCAGCAGCTTAACCCCCCACAGGGTTCCGAACACTGAAGCTTTCTTT

V: TRBV2
size: .
D: TRBD1
J: TRBJ1-4
CDR3: CASSEGTGRAKLFF
DNA: TGTGCCAGCAGTGAAGGGACAGGGCGGGCGAAACTGTTTTTT

V: TRBV19
size: .
D: .
J: TRBJ1-4
CDR3: CASSTRGLWSQGLNEKLFF
DNA: TGTGCCAGTAGCACCCGCGGCCTTTGGTCGCAGGGCCTTAATGAAAAACTGTTTTTT

V: TRBV7-8
size: .
D: .
J: TRBJ2-1
CDR3: CASSFGWVGEQFF
DNA: TGTGCCAGCAGCTTTGGTTGGGTCGGGGAGCAGTTCTTC

V: TRBV5-4
size: .
D: TRBD2
J: TRBJ2-3
CDR3: CASSLVGRLGAGGNTDTQYF
DNA: TGTGCCAGCAGCTTGGTAGGAAGACTCGGTGCGGGGGGGAACACAGATACGCAGTATTTT

V: TRBV5-1
size: .
D: .
J: TRBJ2-5
CDR3: CASSLTGPLGETQYF
DNA: TGCGCCAGCAGCCTCACTGGGCCCTTGGGAGAGACCCAGTACTTC

V: TRBV28
size: .
D: .
J: TRBJ2-7
CDR3: CASSFQTGPQYF
DNA: TGTGCCAGCAGTTTCCAGACTGGCCCTCAGTACTTC

V: TRBV27
size: .
D: TRBD1
J: TRBJ1-2
CDR3: CASSTGQGAYGYTF
DNA: TGTGCCAGCAGTACAGGACAGGGGGCCTATGGCTACACCTTC

V: TRBV12-2
size: .
D: .
J: TRBJ1-1
CDR3: CASRLRDRYMNTEAFF
DNA: TGTGCAAGTCGCCTCCGGGACAGATACATGAACACTGAAGCTTTCTTT

V: TRBV12-3/TRBV12-4
size: .
D: .
J: TRBJ1-1
CDR3: CASSLSGIEAFF
DNA: TGTGCCAGCAGTTTATCAGGAATTGAAGCTTTCTTT

V: TRBV24-1
size: .
D: .
J: TRBJ2-1
CDR3: CATSESISGQLEQFF
DNA: TGTGCCACCAGTGAAAGTATTAGCGGCCAACTTGAGCAGTTCTTC

V: TRBV4-1
size: once
D: .
J: TRBJ1-1
CDR3: CASSQVGGRASEGAFF
DNA: TGCGCCAGCAGCCAAGTGGGGGGACGAGCCTCAGAAGGAGCTTTCTTT